What follows describes a single T cell receptor (beta chain). No cognate antigen has been identified for it. Relative to the germline gene, one junction end is altered; a read error may explain this. These data come from a study of response to subunit inactivated influenza vaccine (dated by TCRdb to the late 2010s). Study-wide context: Deep quantitative profiling of the T cell receptor repertoire was used in the study to follow responses to a trivalent subunit inactivated influenza vaccine.

The library was prepared using RT-PCR. The listed sequencing device is Illumina HiSeq 2500. TCRdb passed the public sequencing reads through fastp at Q25 and MiXCR, retaining productive beta sequences. Identical CDR3 protein sequences are pooled into one entry, listed with their most common genes and DNA. For this sample there are about 650,000 distinct CDR3 sequences; approximately 15% appear just once. More than 9% of the sample goes to the ten largest clones. Broad study findings and their caveats: According to the authors, only a limited number of new T cells may be recruited by each seasonal influenza vaccination.

The CDR3 holds 14 amino acids from the cysteine to the phenylalanine. Just the 42-base CDR3 DNA is kept, in frame starting at base 1. In the germline V gene, CDR1 corresponds to MNHEY and CDR2 to SVGEGT. The sequence was collected from a man aged 45-60 years who received an inactivated influenza vaccine. Donor details come from another sample of the same person, matched by shared clones. The V and J segments used are TRBV6-2 or TRBV6-3 and TRBJ2-5, with the D gene uncertain. The sequencing here drew on PBMCs from blood, taken about 13 days after vaccination. The CDR3 region has the sequence CARSYSGSRETQYF. The base sequence is TGTGCCCGCAGTTACTCTGGGTCGCGAGAGACCCAGTACTTC.